This T cell receptor beta chain emerged from a study of molecular identifiers for immune sequencing clone quantification. Study information: Five aliquots were made in replicates from the RNA of 20,000 or 100,000 naive CD8 cells, and four were sequenced. Study-level findings and limits: Spiked Jurkat TCR RNA equivalent to one cell reportedly surfaced among 900,000 to 1,000,000 naive cells.

In its sample, this clonotype was seen a few times. Its antigen is still unknown. The junction and the germline gene differ at one end; a read error may be behind it. This CDR3 is built from 17 residues. The germline V gene has CDR1 KGHDR and CDR2 SFDVKD. The bulk TCR libraries were made with methods described before and with listed TCR primers. TCRdb used MiXCR to reprocess the PCR reads, holding one entry per CDR3 protein. The sample includes approximately 670,000 distinct CDR3 sequences, about 20% seen only once; the top ten take under 0.95%. Sorted inputs of about 19,000 to 1,100,000 cells, with 10%, 30% or 50% RNA, yielded naive CD8 libraries.

The sequenced material came from naive CD8+ T cells from blood, with Jurkat cell RNA spiked in. As to subset: FACS-sorted CD8+CD4-CCR7+CD45RA+ naive T cells. This TCR was recovered from a human donor in good health. Some libraries in this study had Jurkat cell RNA spiked in. The chain has TRBV24-1 and TRBJ2-3; 10 positions agree with TRBD1. The CDR3 DNA follows: TGTGCCACCAGTGATCCGACAGGGGGCGTGAGTGCAGATATGCAGTATTTT. Translated: CATSDPTGGVSADMQYF.